This section outlines one T cell receptor (beta chain) sequence together with its context. Its specific antigen is unknown. Per-base quality was not reported, and no clone a single base away is much larger than it. This record comes from a study of blood T cell repertoires in COVID-19 (dated by TCRdb to 2018 to 2021). Regarding the research as a whole: The collaborator samples originated in the United States, Italy and Spain and spanned the acute and convalescent phases of COVID-19. The prospective study material was composed of cDNA or gDNA derived from T cells, B-cell-depleted T cells, or PBMCs. Subjects who had been exposed to COVID-19, were actively infected with it, or had recovered from it provided the deeply sampled blood TCRbeta repertoires that made up the dataset. The repertoires were released in a freely available public database meant as a resource for research on the immune response to SARS-CoV-2. The samples were drawn from the first 160 participants of the ongoing ImmuneRACE study and from over 950 subjects provided by 6 global collaborators. The sample metadata nearly always contained a de-identified subject ID, COVID-19 status, age in years and sex. Where available, HLA class I and class II types were taken from metadata supplied by the sample provider and were not determined by assay-based typing. Overall study outcomes, separate from this receptor: The amount of clinical and demographic metadata varied by source and participant and was provided uncurated.

The collaborating institutions used their own protocols to collect whole blood in K2EDTA tubes. For TCRbeta analysis, collaborators shipped samples as frozen whole blood, isolated PBMCs, or DNA extracted from either of those sample types. Trimming costs V 3 bases and J 3 bases, and their ends lie 12 bases apart. CDR1 and CDR2, looked up from the germline V gene, are SQVTM and ANQGSEA. The CDR3 covers 14 residues, taking in both the cysteine and the phenylalanine. The entry retains the CDR3 DNA only, 42 bases that are in frame from base 1. The immunoSEQ Assay, a bias-controlled multiplex PCR, was used to amplify TCRbeta CDR3 regions from genomic DNA. On the study's bioinformatics: The number of nucleated cells in each sample was estimated by amplification of reference gene primers within the assay. To quantify the absolute abundance of each unique TCRbeta CDR3 rearrangement, sequence reads were collapsed and filtered. Productive Simpson clonality was computed per sample as the square root of Simpson's diversity index over productive rearrangements. What TCRdb holds here is the immuneACCESS table cut down to in-frame rearrangements. Part of the clones is not present; checked against another copy, under half of the missing clones reflect an unresolved V gene, and the others are unexplained. D and trimming were read from the DNA, whereas the V and J calls and clone size are those reported in that table. For this sample there are around 26,000 clones; about 92% appear just once. Jointly, the top ten make up about 2.8% of the sample.

The receptor comes from a human donor in a cohort sampled during active COVID-19. The chain uses TRBV29-1 and TRBJ2-1; a weak D assignment points to TRBD2 (7 bases agree). Input material: peripheral blood. The nucleotide sequence reads as follows: TGCAGCGTTGAGGGGGGGGCCCACTACAATGAGCAGTTCTTC. This sequence encodes CSVEGGAHYNEQFF.